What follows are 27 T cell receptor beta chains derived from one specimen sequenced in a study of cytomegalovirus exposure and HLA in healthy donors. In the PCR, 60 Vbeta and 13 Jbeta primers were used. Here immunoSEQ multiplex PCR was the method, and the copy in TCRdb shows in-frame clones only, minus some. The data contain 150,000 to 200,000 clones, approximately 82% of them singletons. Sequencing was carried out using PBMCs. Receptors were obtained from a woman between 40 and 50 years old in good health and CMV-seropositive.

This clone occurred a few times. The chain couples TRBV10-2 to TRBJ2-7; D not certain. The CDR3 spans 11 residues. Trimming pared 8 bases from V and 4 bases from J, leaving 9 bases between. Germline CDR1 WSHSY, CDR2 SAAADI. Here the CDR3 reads CASGPSYEQYF. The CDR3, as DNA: TGCGCCAGCGGCCCGTCTTACGAGCAGTACTTC.

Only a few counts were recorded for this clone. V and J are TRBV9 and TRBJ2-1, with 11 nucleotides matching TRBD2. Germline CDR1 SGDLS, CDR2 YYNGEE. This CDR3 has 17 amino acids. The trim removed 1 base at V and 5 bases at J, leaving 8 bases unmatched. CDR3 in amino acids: CASSVSGLAGGNNEQFF. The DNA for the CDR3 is TGTGCCAGCAGCGTATCGGGTCTAGCGGGAGGAAACAATGAGCAGTTCTTC.

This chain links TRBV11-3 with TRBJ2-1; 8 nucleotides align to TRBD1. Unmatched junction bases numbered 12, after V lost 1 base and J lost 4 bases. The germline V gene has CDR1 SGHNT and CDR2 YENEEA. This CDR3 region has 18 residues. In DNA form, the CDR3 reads TGTGCCAGCAGCTTAGGTGGCGTAGGGACAGGCGTTTACAATGAGCAGTTCTTC. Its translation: CASSLGGVGTGVYNEQFF.

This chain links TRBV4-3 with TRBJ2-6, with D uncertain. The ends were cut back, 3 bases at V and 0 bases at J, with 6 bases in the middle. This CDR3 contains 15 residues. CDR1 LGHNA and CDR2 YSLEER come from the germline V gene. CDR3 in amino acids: CASSQMSSGANVLTF. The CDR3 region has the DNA TGCGCCAGCAGCCAGATGAGCTCTGGGGCCAACGTCCTGACTTTC.

The DNA for the CDR3 is TGTGCCAGCGGGGGTAGCGGATACGAGCAGTACTTC. This codes for CASGGSGYEQYF. The rearrangement links TRBV27 to TRBJ2-7, with TRBD2 as a possible D gene (6 bases). The germline V gene encodes CDR1 MNHEY and CDR2 SMNVEV (reference sequence). V lost 8 bases and J 4 bases, leaving 12 bases between the germline ends. The CDR3 runs 12 residues.

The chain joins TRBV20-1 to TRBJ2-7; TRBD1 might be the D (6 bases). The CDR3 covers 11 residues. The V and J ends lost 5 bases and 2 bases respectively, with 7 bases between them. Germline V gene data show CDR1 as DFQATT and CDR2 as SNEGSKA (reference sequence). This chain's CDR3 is CSAGTTYEQYF. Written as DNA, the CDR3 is TGCAGTGCTGGGACAACCTACGAGCAGTACTTC.

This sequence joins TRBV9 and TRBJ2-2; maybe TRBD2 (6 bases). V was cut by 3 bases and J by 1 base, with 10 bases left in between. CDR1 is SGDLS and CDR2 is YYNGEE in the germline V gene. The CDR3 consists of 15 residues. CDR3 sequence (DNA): TGTGCCAGCAGCGGGGCGGGGTGGAACACCGGGGAGCTGTTTTTT. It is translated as CASSGAGWNTGELFF. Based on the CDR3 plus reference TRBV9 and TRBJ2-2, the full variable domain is DSGVTQTPKHLITATGQRVTLRCSPRSGDLSVYWYQQSLDQGLQFLIQYYNGEERAKGNILERFSAQQFPDLHSELNLSSLELGDSALYFCASSGAGWNTGELFFGEGSRLTVL.

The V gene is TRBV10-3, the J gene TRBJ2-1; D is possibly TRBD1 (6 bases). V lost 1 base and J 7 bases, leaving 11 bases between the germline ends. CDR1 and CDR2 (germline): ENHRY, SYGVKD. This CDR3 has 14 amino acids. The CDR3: CAISEFGGLNEQFF. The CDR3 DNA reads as TGTGCCATCAGTGAGTTTGGGGGCCTGAATGAGCAGTTCTTC.

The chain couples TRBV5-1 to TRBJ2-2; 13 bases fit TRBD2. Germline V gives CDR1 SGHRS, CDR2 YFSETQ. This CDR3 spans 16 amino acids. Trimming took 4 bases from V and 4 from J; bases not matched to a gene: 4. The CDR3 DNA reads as TGCGCCAGCAGCAGGACTAGCGGGAGATTCACCGGGGAGCTGTTTTTT. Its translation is CASSRTSGRFTGELFF.

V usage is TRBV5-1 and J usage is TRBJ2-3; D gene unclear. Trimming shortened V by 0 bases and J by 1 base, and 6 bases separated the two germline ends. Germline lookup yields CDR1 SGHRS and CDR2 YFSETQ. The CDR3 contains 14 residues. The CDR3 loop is CASSLGGRTDTQYF. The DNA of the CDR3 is TGCGCCAGCAGCTTGGGAGGCCGCACAGATACGCAGTATTTT.

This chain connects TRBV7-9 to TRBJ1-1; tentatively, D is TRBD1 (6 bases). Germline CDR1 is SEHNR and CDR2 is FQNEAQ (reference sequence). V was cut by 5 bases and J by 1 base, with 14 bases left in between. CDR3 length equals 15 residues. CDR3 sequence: CASSATQGSNTEAFF. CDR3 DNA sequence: TGTGCCAGCAGCGCGACGCAGGGGTCGAACACTGAAGCTTTCTTT.

For the CDR3, the DNA is TGTGCCAGCAGCTCCGCGGGGTTGGGCACCGGGGAGCTGTTTTTT. Protein product: CASSSAGLGTGELFF. The V gene is TRBV7-9, the J gene TRBJ2-2; a possible D gene is TRBD2 (6 bases). Germline V gene data show CDR1 as SEHNR and CDR2 as FQNEAQ (reference sequence). This CDR3 contains 15 residues. V lost 4 bases and J 4 bases, leaving 13 bases between the germline ends.

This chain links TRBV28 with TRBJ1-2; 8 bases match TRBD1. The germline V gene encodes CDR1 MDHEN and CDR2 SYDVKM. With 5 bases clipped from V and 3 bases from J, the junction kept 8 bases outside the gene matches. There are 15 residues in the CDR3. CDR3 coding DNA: TGTGCCAGCAGTGTCCCCGGACAGGGATACTATGGCTACACCTTC. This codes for CASSVPGQGYYGYTF.

CDR3 protein: CASSLGGLPSTDTQYF. CDR3 DNA: TGTGCCAGCAGCTTAGGAGGACTCCCTAGCACAGATACGCAGTATTTT. The chain combines TRBV7-2 with TRBJ2-3; a possible D gene is TRBD2 (5 bases). The CDR3 is made up of 16 amino acids. Germline assignment: CDR1 SGHTA and CDR2 FQGNSA. Trimming took off 1 base at V and 0 bases at J, with 11 bases between the two ends.

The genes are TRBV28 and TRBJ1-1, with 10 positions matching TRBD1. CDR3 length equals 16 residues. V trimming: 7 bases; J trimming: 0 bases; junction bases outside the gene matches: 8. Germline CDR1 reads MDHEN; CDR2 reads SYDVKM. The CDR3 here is CASNVPGQGLNTEAFF. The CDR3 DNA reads TGTGCCAGCAACGTCCCGGGACAGGGGTTGAACACTGAAGCTTTCTTT.

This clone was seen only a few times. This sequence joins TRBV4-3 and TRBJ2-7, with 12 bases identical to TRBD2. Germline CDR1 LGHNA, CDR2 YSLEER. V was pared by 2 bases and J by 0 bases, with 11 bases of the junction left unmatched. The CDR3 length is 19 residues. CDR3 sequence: CASSQKTSSTSGGSYEQYF. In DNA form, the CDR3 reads TGCGCCAGCAGCCAAAAGACTTCCTCGACTAGCGGGGGCTCCTACGAGCAGTACTTC.

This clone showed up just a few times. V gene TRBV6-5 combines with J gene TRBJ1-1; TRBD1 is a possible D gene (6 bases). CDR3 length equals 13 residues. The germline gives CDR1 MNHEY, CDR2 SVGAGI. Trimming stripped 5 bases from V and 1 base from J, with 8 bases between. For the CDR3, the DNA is TGTGCCAGCAGTCCCAGGGGGAACACTGAAGCTTTCTTT. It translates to CASSPRGNTEAFF.

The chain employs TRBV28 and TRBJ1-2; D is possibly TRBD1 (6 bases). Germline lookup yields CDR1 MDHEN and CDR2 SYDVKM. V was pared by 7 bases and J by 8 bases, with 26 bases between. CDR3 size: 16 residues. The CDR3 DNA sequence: TGTGCCAGCACCGATAAGGTTCATAGGGGGAACAAGGGCTACACCTTC. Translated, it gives CASTDKVHRGNKGYTF.

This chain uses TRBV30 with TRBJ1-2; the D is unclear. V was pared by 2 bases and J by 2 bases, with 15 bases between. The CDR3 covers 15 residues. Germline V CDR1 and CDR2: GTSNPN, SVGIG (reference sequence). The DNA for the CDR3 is TGTGCCTGGAGTTTGAGGAGGGCGGTCAACTATGGCTACACCTTC. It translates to CAWSLRRAVNYGYTF.

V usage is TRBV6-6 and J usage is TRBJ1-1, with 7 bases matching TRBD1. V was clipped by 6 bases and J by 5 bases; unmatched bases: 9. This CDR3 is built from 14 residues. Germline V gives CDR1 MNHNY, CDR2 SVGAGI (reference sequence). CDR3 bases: TGTGCCAGCAGCCTGAGACAGGGTGAGACTGAAGCTTTCTTT. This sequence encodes CASSLRQGETEAFF.

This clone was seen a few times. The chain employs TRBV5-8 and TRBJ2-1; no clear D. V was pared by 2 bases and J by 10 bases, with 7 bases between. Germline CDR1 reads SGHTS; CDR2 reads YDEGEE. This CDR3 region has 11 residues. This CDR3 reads CASSLIQEQFF. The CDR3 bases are TGTGCCAGCAGCTTAATACAGGAGCAGTTCTTC. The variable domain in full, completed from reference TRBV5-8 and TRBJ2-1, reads EAGVTQSPTHLIKTRGQQATLRCSPISGHTSVYWYQQALGLGLQFLLWYDEGEERNRGNFPPRFSGRQFPNYSSELNVNALELEDSALYLCASSLIQEQFFGPGTRLTVL.

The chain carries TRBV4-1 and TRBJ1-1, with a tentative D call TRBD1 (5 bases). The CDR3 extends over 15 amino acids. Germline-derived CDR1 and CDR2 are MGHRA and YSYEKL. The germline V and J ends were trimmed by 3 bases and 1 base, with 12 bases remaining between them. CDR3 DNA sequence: TGCGCCAGCAGCCATCTTCAGGGAGGGAACACTGAAGCTTTCTTT. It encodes CASSHLQGGNTEAFF.

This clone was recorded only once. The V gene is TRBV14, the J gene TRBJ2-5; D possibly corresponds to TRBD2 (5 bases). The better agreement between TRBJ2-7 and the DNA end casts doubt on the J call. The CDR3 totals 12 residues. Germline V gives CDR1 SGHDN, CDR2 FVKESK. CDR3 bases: TGTGCCAGCAGCCAGTGGAGGAGCGAGCAGTACTTC. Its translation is CASSQWRSEQYF.

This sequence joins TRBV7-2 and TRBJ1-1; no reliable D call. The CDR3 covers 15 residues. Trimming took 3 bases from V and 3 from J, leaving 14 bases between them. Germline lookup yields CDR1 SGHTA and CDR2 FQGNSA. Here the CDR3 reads CASSFNRGRDTEAFF. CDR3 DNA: TGTGCCAGCAGCTTTAATCGGGGAAGGGACACTGAAGCTTTCTTT. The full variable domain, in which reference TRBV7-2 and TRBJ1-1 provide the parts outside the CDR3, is GAGVSQSPSNKVTEKGKDVELRCDPISGHTALYWYRQSLGQGLEFLIYFQGNSAPDKSGLPSDRFSAERTGGSVSTLTIQRTQQEDSAVYLCASSFNRGRDTEAFFGQGTRLTVV.

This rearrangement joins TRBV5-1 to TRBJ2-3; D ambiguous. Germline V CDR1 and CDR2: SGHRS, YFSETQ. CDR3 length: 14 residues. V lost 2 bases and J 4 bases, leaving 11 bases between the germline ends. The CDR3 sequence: CASSLSTYSDTQYF. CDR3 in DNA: TGCGCCAGCAGCTTAAGTACCTATTCAGATACGCAGTATTTT.

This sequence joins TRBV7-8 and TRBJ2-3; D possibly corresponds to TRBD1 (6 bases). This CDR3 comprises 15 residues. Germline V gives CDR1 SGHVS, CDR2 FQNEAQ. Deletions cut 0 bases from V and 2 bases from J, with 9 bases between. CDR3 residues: CASSLATGFTDTQYF. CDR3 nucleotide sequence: TGTGCCAGCAGCTTAGCAACAGGGTTCACAGATACGCAGTATTTT. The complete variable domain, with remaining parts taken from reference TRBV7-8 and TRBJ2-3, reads GAGVSQSPRYKVAKRGQDVALRCDPISGHVSLFWYQQALGQGPEFLTYFQNEAQLDKSGLPSDRFFAERPEGSVSTLKIQRTQQEDSAVYLCASSLATGFTDTQYFGPGTRLTVL.

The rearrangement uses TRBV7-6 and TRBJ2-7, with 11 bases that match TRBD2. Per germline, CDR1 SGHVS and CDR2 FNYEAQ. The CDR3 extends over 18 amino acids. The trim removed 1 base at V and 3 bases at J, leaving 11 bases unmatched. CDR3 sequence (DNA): TGTGCCAGCAGCTTAGGGCGTCGGGTGGGGACTAGCGGCTACGAGCAGTACTTC. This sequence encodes CASSLGRRVGTSGYEQYF. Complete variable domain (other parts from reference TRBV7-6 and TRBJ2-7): GAGVSQSPRYKVTKRGQDVALRCDPISGHVSLYWYRQALGQGPEFLTYFNYEAQQDKSGLPNDRFSAERPEGSISTLTIQRTEQRDSAMYRCASSLGRRVGTSGYEQYFGPGTRLTVT.